This passage covers 18 T cell receptor beta chains from one sample sequenced in a study of blood T cell repertoires in COVID-19. The protocol was immunoSEQ multiplex PCR, while the TCRdb copy is restricted to in-frame clones and leaves out a portion. The sample yields over 100,000 clones, 85% to 90% seen once. The specimen was peripheral blood. The source is a human donor in a cohort sampled during active COVID-19.

The chain combines TRBV7-6 with TRBJ2-7; 9 positions agree with TRBD1. Germline CDR1 is SGHVS and CDR2 is FNYEAQ. The length of the CDR3 is 15 residues. After removal of 4 bases from V and 5 bases from J, the junction contained 9 bases not matched to a gene. CDR3 residues: CASSSRDREFHEQYF. The CDR3 nucleotides read TGTGCCAGCAGCTCCCGGGACAGGGAGTTCCACGAGCAGTACTTC.

The chain carries TRBV5-1 and TRBJ2-7; D gene uncertain. This CDR3 has 14 residues. CDR1 SGHRS and CDR2 YFSETQ come from the germline V gene. The V end was cut by 4 bases, the J end by 1 base, with 12 bases between. The DNA for the CDR3 is TGCGCCAGCAGCACCGGGTCTGGGTCCTACGAGCAGTACTTC. This gives the protein CASSTGSGSYEQYF. The full variable domain, rest sourced from reference TRBV5-1 and TRBJ2-7, is KAGVTQTPRYLIKTRGQQVTLSCSPISGHRSVSWYQQTPGQGLQFLFEYFSETQRNKGNFPGRFSGRQFSNSRSEMNVSTLELGDSALYLCASSTGSGSYEQYFGPGTRLTVT.

V usage is TRBV4-2 and J usage is TRBJ1-1; the match to TRBD1 covers 8 bases. CDR1 and CDR2 from the germline V gene are LGHNA and YNFKEQ. This CDR3 is 14 amino acids long. The V gene end was trimmed by 5 bases and the J gene end by 4 bases; junction bases not matched to a gene: 6. CDR3 in amino acids: CASSLTGVGTEAFF. The CDR3 DNA sequence: TGTGCCAGCAGCTTGACAGGGGTTGGCACTGAAGCTTTCTTT.

The gene calls are TRBV2 and TRBJ1-5, with 7 nucleotides matching TRBD1. Germline loops: CDR1 SNHLY, CDR2 FYNNEI. This CDR3 spans 16 amino acids. The V gene end was trimmed by 0 bases and the J gene end by 6 bases; junction bases not matched to a gene: 8. The CDR3 bases are TGTGCCAGCAGTGAAGCGGTCAACAGGGGAGGTCAGCCCCAGCATTTT. Translated, it gives CASSEAVNRGGQPQHF.

The rearrangement uses TRBV6-5 and TRBJ1-4; possibly TRBD1 for D (6 bases). Germline CDR1 MNHEY, CDR2 SVGAGI. V was trimmed by 6 bases and J by 7 bases, leaving 15 bases between them. CDR3 size: 14 residues. CDR3 region: CASRRAGVGEKLFF. The CDR3 bases are TGTGCCAGCAGAAGAGCAGGGGTGGGTGAAAAACTGTTTTTT.

The V call is TRBV10-3, the J call TRBJ2-6; TRBD2 might be the D (5 bases). The V and J ends lost 5 bases and 0 bases respectively, with 11 bases between them. The CDR3 is 16 amino acids. Germline CDR1 is ENHRY and CDR2 is SYGVKD. CDR3 bases: TGTGCCATCAGTAGCGGACTCAGCTCTGGGGCCAACGTCCTGACTTTC. Protein: CAISSGLSSGANVLTF.

Regarding this clone: The germline gene is not matched at one end of the junction; a read error may be the cause. The chain couples TRBV7-7 to TRBJ2-3; tentatively, D is TRBD2 (5 bases). CDR3 size: 16 residues. Germline loops: CDR1 SSHAT, CDR2 FNYEAQ (reference sequence). CDR3 residues: CASSLLGRASTDTQYF. The CDR3 DNA reads TGTGCTAGCAGCTTACTAGGGCGGGCCAGCACAGATACGCAGTATTTT.

The chain carries TRBV18 and TRBJ1-1; 8 nucleotides align to TRBD1. V lost 8 bases, J lost 6 bases, and 11 bases stayed unmatched. This CDR3 comprises 14 residues. CDR1 KGHSH and CDR2 LQKENI come from the germline V gene. The CDR3 region is CASRMDRDRAEAFF. CDR3 DNA sequence: TGTGCCAGCCGGATGGACAGGGACCGAGCTGAAGCTTTCTTT.

The rearrangement joins TRBV18 to TRBJ2-1; TRBD2 agrees at 8 bases. CDR1 and CDR2 (germline): KGHSH, LQKENI. The J segment lost 2 bases and the V segment lost 3 bases, leaving 9 bases of the junction unmatched. The CDR3 runs 17 residues. CDR3 coding DNA: TGTGCCAGCTCACCTACCTCCGGGGGGGTAACCTACAATGAGCAGTTCTTC. Translation gives CASSPTSGGVTYNEQFF. Variable domain in full (rest from reference TRBV18 and TRBJ2-1): NAGVMQNPRHLVRRRGQEARLRCSPMKGHSHVYWYRQLPEEGLKFMVYLQKENIIDESGMPKERFSAEFPKEGPSILRIQQVVRGDSAAYFCASSPTSGGVTYNEQFFGPGTRLTVL.

V gene TRBV5-1 combines with J gene TRBJ1-2; D gene uncertain. V was cut by 0 bases and J by 4 bases, with 10 bases left in between. Germline V gene lookup returns CDR1 SGHRS and CDR2 YFSETQ. The CDR3 length is 14 residues. This CDR3 reads CASSLDVGPYGYTF. CDR3 DNA sequence: TGCGCCAGCAGCTTGGATGTCGGTCCCTATGGCTACACCTTC.

The V call is TRBV19, the J call TRBJ1-1; D call uncertain. The CDR3 is 16 amino acids. The V end lost 4 bases, the J end lost 5 bases, and 20 bases lay between the germline ends. The germline gives CDR1 LNHDA, CDR2 SQIVND (reference sequence). CDR3 loop: CASSTPPRGVGTEAFF. CDR3 sequence (DNA): TGTGCCAGTAGTACGCCCCCCCGGGGAGTTGGGACTGAAGCTTTCTTT.

V is TRBV13 and J is TRBJ2-1, with 13 bases aligning to TRBD2. Trimming took 7 bases from V and 5 from J; bases not matched to a gene: 5. This CDR3 has 15 amino acids. Germline assignment: CDR1 PRHDT and CDR2 FYEKMQ (reference sequence). The CDR3 here is CASIKGLAGNNEQFF. DNA of the CDR3: TGTGCCAGCATCAAGGGACTAGCGGGGAACAATGAGCAGTTCTTC.

CDR3: CASSNGLWGGNEKLFF. CDR3 nucleotide sequence: TGTGCCAGCAGCAACGGCTTGTGGGGCGGTAATGAAAAACTGTTTTTT. The chain joins TRBV11-2 to TRBJ1-4; D might be TRBD1 (5 bases). This CDR3 spans 16 amino acids. The germline V gene encodes CDR1 SGHAT and CDR2 FQNNGV. Trimming cost V 5 bases and J 4 bases, with 17 bases left between them.

This clone was seen only once. This chain links TRBV6-5 with TRBJ2-5, with 9 bases identical to TRBD2. This CDR3 spans 15 amino acids. CDR1 and CDR2 (germline): MNHEY, SVGAGI. The J segment lost 7 bases and the V segment lost 5 bases, leaving 11 bases of the junction unmatched. DNA of the CDR3: TGTGCCAGCAGTCCCCTGGCGGGGGGGGGAGGGACCCAGTACTTC. Translating gives CASSPLAGGGGTQYF.

The chain recombines TRBV7-9 with TRBJ2-3; D unresolved. Germline V gene sequence: CDR1 SEHNR, CDR2 FQNEAQ (reference sequence). The CDR3 spans 14 residues. Trimming shortened V by 3 bases and J by 3 bases, and 10 bases separated the two germline ends. The CDR3 nucleotides read TGTGCCAGCAGCTTTAACTTAGTGACAGATACGCAGTATTTT. Amino acid sequence: CASSFNLVTDTQYF.

The table lists this clone with a few counts. This sequence joins TRBV2 and TRBJ2-5, with TRBD2 matching 10 bases. The CDR3 sequence is 15 residues long. With V trimmed by 1 base and J by 5 bases, 4 bases remained unmatched. Germline loops: CDR1 SNHLY, CDR2 FYNNEI. Written as DNA, the CDR3 is TGTGCCAGCAGTGAAGATGAGCGGGGGGGCGAGACCCAGTACTTC. Residues: CASSEDERGGETQYF.

This clone was counted once. This chain uses TRBV18 with TRBJ2-7; D is undetermined. The V gene's germline CDR1 is KGHSH and CDR2 LQKENI. The V end was cut by 2 bases, the J end by 0 bases, with 8 bases between. This CDR3 region has 14 residues. This chain's CDR3 is CASSPSTSSYEQYF. In DNA, the CDR3 is TGTGCCAGCTCACCATCGACAAGCTCCTACGAGCAGTACTTC.

Here the CDR3 reads CASSPLAGGDHYNEQFF. The CDR3 DNA follows: TGTGCCAGCTCACCACTCGCGGGGGGTGATCATTACAATGAGCAGTTCTTC. The V and J genes are TRBV18 and TRBJ2-1; TRBD2 matches at 8 bases. V lost 1 base to trimming and J lost 4 bases; unmatched junction nucleotides: 9. The CDR3 is 17 amino acids. CDR1 and CDR2 from the germline V gene are KGHSH and LQKENI.